This passage covers 10 T cell receptor beta chains from one sample sequenced in a study of shared clonotypes between healthy human individuals. Clones were sequenced by immunoSEQ multiplex PCR, and TCRdb holds only the in-frame ones, with some missing. Found here are roughly 2.2 million clones, just under 95% of them singletons; the top ten hold around 0.38%. Input material: naive CD4+ T cells from PBMCs. Subset specified: CD45RA+ positively selected. Source of these receptors: a man aged 18-30 years in good health. Some clones in this sample may be carry-over from other donors' samples.

The chain couples TRBV11-3 to TRBJ2-7, with 7 bases identical to TRBD2. CDR3 length: 16 amino acids. Germline V lookup: CDR1 SGHNT, CDR2 YENEEA. The V segment lost 5 bases and the J segment 5 bases; nucleotides outside the gene matches: 15. CDR3 region: CASSLAWGGSTHEQYF. CDR3 bases: TGTGCCAGCAGCCTTGCCTGGGGCGGGAGTACCCACGAGCAGTACTTC.

V is TRBV6-6 and J is TRBJ1-2; 7 bases are a match to TRBD1. The CDR3 sequence is 16 residues long. With V trimmed by 6 bases and J by 3 bases, 13 bases remained unmatched. Germline-derived CDR1 and CDR2 are MNHNY and SVGAGI (reference sequence). CDR3 loop: CASRQNRDSLHYGYTF. CDR3 coding DNA: TGTGCCAGCAGGCAAAACCGGGACAGTCTTCACTATGGCTACACCTTC.

This clone occurred once. J is TRBJ1-1 and V is TRBV6-5; D unresolved. CDR1 and CDR2 (germline): MNHEY, SVGAGI. V lost 2 bases and J lost 1, with 5 bases in between. The CDR3 is 13 amino acids. CDR3 in amino acids: CASSYTKNTEAFF. CDR3 nucleotides: TGTGCCAGCAGTTACACGAAGAACACTGAAGCTTTCTTT.

The CDR3 bases are TGTGCCAGCAGCCAGGCGCGGGTATCGGCAGGGAATGAGCAGTTCTTC. As protein: CASSQARVSAGNEQFF. The V call is TRBV7-2, the J call TRBJ2-1; D assignment may be TRBD1 or TRBD2 (5 bases each). The CDR3 totals 16 residues. CDR1 and CDR2 from the germline V gene are SGHTA and FQGNSA. V lost 5 bases to trimming and J lost 7 bases, with 21 bases between them. The full variable domain, in which reference TRBV7-2 and TRBJ2-1 provide the parts outside the CDR3, is GAGVSQSPSNKVTEKGKDVELRCDPISGHTALYWYRQSLGQGLEFLIYFQGNSAPDKSGLPSDRFSAERTGGSVSTLTIQRTQQEDSAVYLCASSQARVSAGNEQFFGPGTRLTVL.

The rearrangement joins TRBV5-5 to TRBJ2-2; D unclear. Germline loops: CDR1 SGHKS, CDR2 YYEKEE (reference sequence). V was pared by 6 bases and J by 3 bases, with 15 bases between. The CDR3 totals 15 residues. DNA for the CDR3: TGTGCCAGCACCCGGCCTGGGCCGGACACCGGGGAGCTGTTTTTT. This codes for CASTRPGPDTGELFF. The whole variable domain, filled in from reference TRBV5-5 and TRBJ2-2, reads DAGVTQSPTHLIKTRGQQVTLRCSPISGHKSVSWYQQVLGQGPQFIFQYYEKEERGRGNFPDRFSARQFPNYSSELNVNALLLGDSALYLCASTRPGPDTGELFFGEGSRLTVL.

Notes on this clone: At the DNA level, this CDR3 is encoded by other sequences in the same sample as well. J is TRBJ2-7 and V is TRBV5-1; TRBD2 might be the D (5 bases). The germline CDR1 and CDR2 sequences are SGHRS and YFSETQ. The CDR3 sequence is 15 residues long. V gave up 8 bases and J gave up 6 bases, with 24 bases separating them. CDR3 sequence reads: CASSTDSRIGVEQYF. Here the CDR3 DNA reads TGCGCCAGTAGCACTGATAGTAGAATCGGGGTCGAGCAGTACTTC.

The J gene is TRBJ2-5, the V gene TRBV18; 9 nucleotides align to TRBD1. The CDR3 is made up of 19 amino acids. Trimming removed 0 bases from V and 3 bases from J; junction bases left unmatched: 14. CDR1 and CDR2 (germline): KGHSH, LQKENI. The CDR3 nucleotides read TGTGCCAGCTCACCACCGGAGGACAGGGGTCGCAGACTCAAAGAGACCCAGTACTTC. The encoded protein is CASSPPEDRGRRLKETQYF. The whole variable domain, remainder taken from reference TRBV18 and TRBJ2-5, is NAGVMQNPRHLVRRRGQEARLRCSPMKGHSHVYWYRQLPEEGLKFMVYLQKENIIDESGMPKERFSAEFPKEGPSILRIQQVVRGDSAAYFCASSPPEDRGRRLKETQYFGPGTRLLVL.

This chain links TRBV6-6 with TRBJ2-5, with D possibly being TRBD1 (5 bases). The V gene's germline CDR1 is MNHNY and CDR2 SVGAGI (reference sequence). The V and J ends lost 5 bases and 1 base respectively, with 14 bases between them. This CDR3 spans 15 amino acids. The CDR3 protein is CASSPQGAGQETQYF. CDR3 nucleotide sequence: TGTGCCAGCAGTCCGCAGGGTGCAGGCCAAGAGACCCAGTACTTC.

The chain uses TRBV19 and TRBJ2-1, with 11 bases that match TRBD2. Germline assignment: CDR1 LNHDA and CDR2 SQIVND (reference sequence). V shed 4 bases and J 8 bases; nucleotides not matched to a gene: 16. The length of the CDR3 is 18 residues. The CDR3 nucleotides are TGTGCCAGTAGTAGGCTAGCGGGAGGACCTAAAAGGAGGGATGAGCAGTTCTTC. Its protein product is CASSRLAGGPKRRDEQFF.

The gene calls are TRBV6-5 and TRBJ2-2, with 7 positions matching TRBD1. CDR1 is MNHEY, CDR2 SVGAGI, per germline. This CDR3 spans 15 amino acids. Unmatched junction bases numbered 6, after V lost 6 bases and J lost 2 bases. The CDR3 loop is CASSYRGFNTGELFF. The CDR3 DNA follows: TGTGCCAGCAGCTACAGGGGATTCAACACCGGGGAGCTGTTTTTT.